This T cell receptor beta chain was obtained from a study of blood T cell repertoires in COVID-19. Study-wide background: Samples representing acute and convalescent COVID-19 were sourced from the United States, Italy and Spain.

Germline values: CDR1 LNHDA, CDR2 SQIVND (reference sequence). This CDR3 region has 16 residues. V lost 5 bases, J lost 2 bases, and 18 bases lay in between. Sequencing was performed with immunoSEQ multiplex PCR; in TCRdb, only in-frame clones are kept and a portion is missing. The table has about 130,000 clones, about 88% seen once. The chain couples TRBV19 to TRBJ1-1; TRBD1 might be the D (5 bases). The sequence was collected from a woman older than 75 with acute or convalescent COVID-19. Sequencing was carried out using peripheral blood. The CDR3 DNA reads as TGTGCCAGTAGTCACCGTCGACAGACAGTTAACACTGAAGCTTTCTTT. Encoded protein: CASSHRRQTVNTEAFF.